Following are 21 T cell receptor beta chains from one sample sequenced in a study of shared clonotypes between healthy human individuals. Generated by immunoSEQ multiplex PCR, the TCRdb table keeps only in-frame clones and is missing some. The sample consists of about a million clones, about 80% of them appearing once. Material: memory CD4+ T cells sorted from blood. Subset defined: CD45RA-negative fraction. These receptors originate from a man younger than 35 in good health.

The chain employs TRBV19 and TRBJ1-2, with 8 bases fitting TRBD1. This CDR3 is 14 amino acids long. CDR1 is LNHDA, CDR2 SQIVND, per germline (reference sequence). V gave up 8 bases and J gave up 1 base; unmatched junction bases: 6. The CDR3 region is CASHLTGDNYGYTF. The CDR3 nucleotides read TGTGCCAGTCATCTGACAGGGGATAACTATGGCTACACCTTC.

The chain links TRBV2 to TRBJ1-4; 7 bases map to TRBD1. The CDR3 has 15 residues. The germline V gene has CDR1 SNHLY and CDR2 FYNNEI. With V trimmed by 6 bases and J by 8 bases, 12 bases remained unmatched. The CDR3 region has the DNA TGTGCCAGCAGAGAAACGACAGGGCCGAACGAAAAACTGTTTTTT. As protein: CASRETTGPNEKLFF.

The J gene is TRBJ2-7, the V gene TRBV21-1; the table's D call, TRBD1, was not checked against the DNA. TRBV21-1 is designated a pseudogene. The CDR3 spans 13 residues. The CDR3 nucleotides read TGTGCCAGCAACCAGGGGCTAGCCTACGAGCAGTACTTC. Amino acid sequence: CASNQGLAYEQYF.

The table lists this clone with a few counts. The CDR3 nucleotides read TGTGCCAGCAGTTTAAGGGCCGGGACAGGGAATTCACCCCTCCACTTT. Encoded protein: CASSLRAGTGNSPLHF. The chain couples TRBV27 to TRBJ1-6, with TRBD1 matching over 9 bases. Germline lookup yields CDR1 MNHEY and CDR2 SMNVEV (reference sequence). The CDR3 length is 16 residues. Germline trimming cut 2 bases from V and 7 bases from J; bases unmatched to any gene: 6.

The chain uses TRBV5-6 and TRBJ2-7, with D perhaps matching TRBD1 (6 bases). CDR3 size: 18 residues. V shed 2 bases and J shed 2 bases, with 23 bases lying between them. The germline V gene encodes CDR1 SGHDT and CDR2 YYEEEE. The CDR3 reads CASSFWPNTGRITYEQYF. The CDR3 DNA reads TGTGCCAGCAGCTTTTGGCCGAATACAGGGCGAATTACCTACGAGCAGTACTTC.

The chain recombines TRBV7-2 with TRBJ1-5; D might be TRBD1 (5 bases). Germline lookup yields CDR1 SGHTA and CDR2 FQGNSA. The CDR3 is made up of 15 amino acids. V dropped 1 base and J dropped 3 bases, with 10 bases sitting between them. The DNA of the CDR3 is TGTGCCAGCAGCTTAGATGGGGGACCCAATCAGCCCCAGCATTTT. It is translated as CASSLDGGPNQPQHF. Full variable domain (remainder filled in from reference TRBV7-2 and TRBJ1-5): GAGVSQSPSNKVTEKGKDVELRCDPISGHTALYWYRQSLGQGLEFLIYFQGNSAPDKSGLPSDRFSAERTGGSVSTLTIQRTQQEDSAVYLCASSLDGGPNQPQHFGDGTRLSIL.

In nucleotides, the CDR3 is TGCGCCAGCAGCCCCGGGGAACCCTACGAGCAGTACTTC. Its translation is CASSPGEPYEQYF. This chain connects TRBV5-1 to TRBJ2-7, with D possibly being TRBD2 (5 bases). This CDR3 spans 13 amino acids. V lost 4 bases and J lost 2, with 10 bases in between. Germline CDR1 and CDR2: SGHRS and YFSETQ.

About this clone: The sample carries other DNA sequences with the same CDR3. V usage is TRBV19 and J usage is TRBJ2-7; a possible D gene is TRBD2 (6 bases). The CDR3 runs 13 residues. The V and J ends lost 4 bases and 0 bases respectively, with 7 bases between them. Per the germline V gene, CDR1 is LNHDA and CDR2 is SQIVND (reference sequence). The CDR3 protein is CASSTGSSYEQYF. In nucleotides, the CDR3 is TGTGCCAGTAGTACCGGGAGCTCCTACGAGCAGTACTTC.

CDR3 protein: CASRGTGTFGETQYF. CDR3 sequence (DNA): TGCGCCAGCAGGGGTACGGGGACATTTGGAGAGACCCAGTACTTC. This chain links TRBV5-1 with TRBJ2-5; TRBD1 might be the D (6 bases). Trimming removed 5 bases at V and 4 bases at J, with 18 bases between. The CDR3 sequence is 15 residues long. Germline loops: CDR1 SGHRS, CDR2 YFSETQ.

This chain links TRBV6-6 with TRBJ2-5, with TRBD2 matching over 9 bases. The end of the DNA is better explained by TRBJ2-7, so the J call may be wrong. The germline gives CDR1 MNHNY, CDR2 SVGAGI (reference sequence). The CDR3 is 15 amino acids. The CDR3 region has the DNA TGTGCCAGCACATTACTCGGCGGGGGGGCGTACGAGCAGTACTTC. Translation gives CASTLLGGGAYEQYF.

The chain carries TRBV28 and TRBJ2-2; 7 bases match TRBD1. Trimming removed 7 bases from V and 4 bases from J; junction bases left unmatched: 6. The germline CDR1 and CDR2 sequences are MDHEN and SYDVKM. This CDR3 region has 14 residues. CDR3 amino acids: CASTPGTATGELFF. The CDR3 coding sequence is TGTGCCAGCACCCCCGGGACAGCCACCGGGGAGCTGTTTTTT.

The chain has TRBV6-5 and TRBJ2-7; D is unresolved. CDR1 MNHEY and CDR2 SVGAGI come from the germline V gene. The CDR3 covers 15 residues. Trimming shortened V by 6 bases and J by 7 bases, and 22 bases separated the two germline ends. The CDR3 DNA is TGTGCCAGCAGCCCACCCCTTTCGGGCCCGAAGGAGCAGTACTTC. This gives the protein CASSPPLSGPKEQYF.

About this clone: An end of the junction does not agree with germline; a read error may underlie this. V gene TRBV6-1 combines with J gene TRBJ1-6; no clear D. The CDR3 spans 13 residues. Germline CDR1 MNHNS, CDR2 SASEGT. This CDR3 reads CVSSDQPDSPLHF. The CDR3 bases are TGTGTCAGCAGTGATCAGCCAGATTCACCCCTCCACTTT.

This clone was detected only a few times. The V and J genes are TRBV10-3 and TRBJ1-6; tentatively, D is TRBD1 (5 bases). CDR1 ENHRY and CDR2 SYGVKD come from the germline V gene. V shed 4 bases and J shed 5 bases, with 9 bases lying between them. The CDR3 sequence is 14 residues long. In DNA form, the CDR3 reads TGTGCCATCAGTGTGGGGACGGATAATTCACCCCTCCACTTT. This translates into CAISVGTDNSPLHF.

The V call is TRBV6-5, the J call TRBJ1-1; maybe TRBD1 (6 bases). CDR1 MNHEY and CDR2 SVGAGI come from the germline V gene. This CDR3 contains 12 residues. V was trimmed by 6 bases and J by 7 bases, leaving 12 bases between them. The CDR3 DNA reads as TGTGCCAGCAGCCGCGGGGGGCTTGAAGCTTTCTTT. Translating it yields CASSRGGLEAFF.

About this clone: Just one base apart from a much larger clone, this may be a read error. The sample carries other DNA sequences with the same CDR3. V is TRBV5-1 and J is TRBJ1-4; 8 positions agree with TRBD1. The CDR3 is 15 amino acids. CDR1 and CDR2 from the germline V gene are SGHRS and YFSETQ. With 0 bases clipped from V and 4 bases from J, the junction kept 2 bases outside the gene matches. Written as DNA, the CDR3 is TGCGCCAGCAGCTTGGATGGACAGGGTAATGAAAAACTGTTTTTT. Translated: CASSLDGQGNEKLFF.

The chain employs TRBV9 and TRBJ1-6; possibly TRBD1 for D (6 bases). The CDR3 loop spans 14 amino acids. V lost 1 base and J 7 bases, leaving 9 bases between the germline ends. Germline CDR1 SGDLS, CDR2 YYNGEE. DNA for the CDR3: TGTGCCAGCAGCGTACAGGGGCGGAATTCACCCCTCCACTTT. This gives the protein CASSVQGRNSPLHF.

With regard to this clone: Within the sample, other DNA sequences also encode this same CDR3. The V gene is TRBV6-5, the J gene TRBJ1-2; D is uncertain. Germline-derived CDR1 and CDR2 are MNHEY and SVGAGI. The germline V and J ends were trimmed by 0 bases and 2 bases, with 7 bases remaining between them. The CDR3 consists of 14 residues. In DNA, the CDR3 is TGTGCCAGCAGTTACTCGACGGGGAACTATGGCTACACCTTC. This gives the protein CASSYSTGNYGYTF.

In its sample, this clone was seen a few times. The chain couples TRBV2 to TRBJ1-3; TRBD1 might be the D (6 bases). The CDR3 runs 16 residues. The ends were cut back, 4 bases at V and 4 bases at J, with 17 bases in the middle. Germline V CDR1 and CDR2: SNHLY, FYNNEI. The CDR3 loop reads CASSGRGFPVGNTIYF. For the CDR3, the DNA is TGTGCCAGCAGTGGGAGGGGGTTCCCTGTCGGAAACACCATATATTTT.

The rearrangement links TRBV29-1 to TRBJ1-1; TRBD1 is a possible D gene (5 bases). Per germline, CDR1 SQVTM and CDR2 ANQGSEA. With 7 bases removed from V and 4 bases from J, the gap between germline ends came to 13 bases. The CDR3 is 12 residues long. The DNA of the CDR3 is TGCAGCGCGGCCAGGGAGGTCACTGAAGCTTTCTTT. It codes for CSAAREVTEAFF.

Only a few counts were recorded for this clone. CDR3 loop: CASSLGLTGVTYEQYF. In DNA, the CDR3 is TGTGCCAGCAGCTTGGGTTTAACGGGAGTGACCTACGAGCAGTACTTC. The chain uses TRBV5-6 and TRBJ2-7; weak D call: TRBD2 (6 bases). The germline CDR1 and CDR2 sequences are SGHDT and YYEEEE. Trimming cost V 0 bases and J 2 bases, with 15 bases left between them. There are 16 residues in the CDR3.